This T cell receptor (beta chain) was recorded in a study of cytomegalovirus exposure and HLA in healthy donors. On this clone itself: Its cognate antigen is unknown.

The study, taken as a whole, reports: A missense DCLRE1C variant was associated with V- and J-gene trimming of TCR beta chains in a later analysis, and an independent cohort replicated the association.

The CDR3 contains 16 residues. V was shortened by 0 bases and J by 1 base, with 11 bases between the two germline ends. CDR1 and CDR2 from the germline V gene are SGDLS and YYNGEE. Primers included in the PCR were 60 Vbeta and 13 Jbeta primers. The table came from immunoSEQ multiplex PCR; TCRdb's copy has only in-frame clones and leaves some out. The sample contains about 160,000 clones, approximately 75% of which appear only once. The sequenced sample was PBMCs. The sequence came from a man aged 50 to 59 in good health and CMV-seropositive. The chain joins TRBV9 to TRBJ2-4; D may be TRBD2 (6 bases). As DNA, the CDR3 is TGTGCCAGCAGCGTAGCGGGGGACTGGGCCAAAAACATTCAGTACTTC. Amino acids: CASSVAGDWAKNIQYF.